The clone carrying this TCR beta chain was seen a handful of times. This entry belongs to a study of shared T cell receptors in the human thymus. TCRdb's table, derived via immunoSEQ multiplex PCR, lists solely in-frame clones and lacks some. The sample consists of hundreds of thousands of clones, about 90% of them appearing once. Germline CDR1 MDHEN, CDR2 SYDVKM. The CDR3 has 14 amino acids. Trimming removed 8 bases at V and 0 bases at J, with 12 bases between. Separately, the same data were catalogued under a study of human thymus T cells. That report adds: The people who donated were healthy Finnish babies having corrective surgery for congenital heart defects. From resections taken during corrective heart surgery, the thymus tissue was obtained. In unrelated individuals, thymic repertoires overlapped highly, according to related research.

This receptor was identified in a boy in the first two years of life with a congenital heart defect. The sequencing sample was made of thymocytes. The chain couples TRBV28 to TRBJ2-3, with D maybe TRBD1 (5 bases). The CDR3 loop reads CASDRPYSTDTQYF. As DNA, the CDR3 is TGTGCCAGCGACAGACCATATAGCACAGATACGCAGTATTTT.